The T cell receptor (beta chain) under discussion was sequenced for a study of blood T cell repertoires in COVID-19. Study context: Samples came from the United States, Italy and Spain, spanning acute and convalescent COVID-19. PBMCs, B-cell-depleted T cells, or T cells were the source of the cDNA or gDNA that made up the material.

V trimming: 0 bases; J trimming: 4 bases; junction bases outside the gene matches: 7. Germline V gene lookup returns CDR1 LGHNA and CDR2 YNFKEQ. The CDR3 length is 16 residues. Per the study methods: Estimated nucleated cell counts came from reference gene primer amplification. Clones were sequenced by immunoSEQ multiplex PCR, and TCRdb holds only the in-frame ones, with some missing. V and J calls and clone size follow that table, whereas D and trimming were derived from the DNA. The repertoire holds tens of thousands of clones, with 80% to 90% as singletons. This sequence originates from a human donor in a cohort sampled during active COVID-19. The donor label of this sample is uncertain. Material for sequencing was peripheral blood. The chain uses TRBV4-2 and TRBJ1-2, with 8 bases lining up with TRBD1. The CDR3 DNA reads TGTGCCAGCAGCCAAGACACCGGACAGGGAGGCTATGGCTACACCTTC. Its protein is CASSQDTGQGGYGYTF.